This T cell receptor beta chain stems from a study of blood T cell repertoires in COVID-19. Study as a whole: Whether acute or convalescent, the COVID-19 samples came from the United States, Italy and Spain. From T cells, B-cell-depleted T cells, or PBMCs came the material, which was cDNA or gDNA.

Methods used by the authors: From reference gene primer amplification, estimates of nucleated cell counts were derived. Sequencing used immunoSEQ multiplex PCR; TCRdb keeps in-frame clones, though not all of them. D and trimming come from the DNA, and the V and J calls and clone size come from that table. Found here are about 90,000 clones, 76% of them singletons; the top ten hold 6.5% to 9%. Germline CDR1 and CDR2: MNHEY and SMNVEV (reference sequence). V was clipped by 3 bases and J by 1 base; unmatched bases: 13. There are 20 residues in the CDR3. This TCR derives from a man between 70 and 80 years old with acute or convalescent COVID-19. The sample was peripheral blood. This chain joins TRBV27 and TRBJ2-1; 12 nucleotides agree with TRBD2. The CDR3 bases are TGTGCCAGCAGTTTCTTAGGGCTAGCGGGAGGGCCGGGGTCCTACAATGAGCAGTTCTTC. It encodes CASSFLGLAGGPGSYNEQFF.